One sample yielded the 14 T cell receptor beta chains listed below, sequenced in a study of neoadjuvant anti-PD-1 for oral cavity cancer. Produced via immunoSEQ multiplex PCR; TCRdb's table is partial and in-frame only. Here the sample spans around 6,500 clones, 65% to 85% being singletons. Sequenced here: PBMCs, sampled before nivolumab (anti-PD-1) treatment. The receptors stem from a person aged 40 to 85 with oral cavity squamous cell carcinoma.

The CDR3 sequence: CASSPRGGSLETQYF. CDR3 in DNA: TGTGCCAGCAGCCCTCGCGGGGGTAGCTTGGAGACCCAGTACTTC. The chain joins TRBV7-2 to TRBJ2-5; TRBD2 aligns across 7 bases. This CDR3 has 15 residues. From germline, CDR1 is SGHTA and CDR2 FQGNSA. The V gene end was trimmed by 5 bases and the J gene end by 5 bases; junction bases not matched to a gene: 11.

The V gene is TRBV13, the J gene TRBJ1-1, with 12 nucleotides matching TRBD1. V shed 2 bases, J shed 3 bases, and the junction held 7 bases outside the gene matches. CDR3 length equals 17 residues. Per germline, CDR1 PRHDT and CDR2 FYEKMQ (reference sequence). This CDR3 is CASSLFRDRGRDTEAFF. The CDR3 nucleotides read TGTGCCAGCAGCTTATTCCGGGACAGGGGGCGCGACACTGAAGCTTTCTTT.

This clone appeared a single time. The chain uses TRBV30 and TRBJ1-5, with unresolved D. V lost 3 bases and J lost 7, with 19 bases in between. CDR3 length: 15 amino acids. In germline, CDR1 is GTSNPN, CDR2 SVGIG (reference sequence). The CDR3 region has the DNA TGTGCCTGGAGGGCCCGAGATGGGTCTAGACAGCCCCAGCATTTT. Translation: CAWRARDGSRQPQHF.

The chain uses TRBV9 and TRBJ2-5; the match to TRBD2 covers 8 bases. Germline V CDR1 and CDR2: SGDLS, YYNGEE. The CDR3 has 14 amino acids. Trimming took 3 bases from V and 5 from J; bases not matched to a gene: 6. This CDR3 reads CASSAGLAGETQYF. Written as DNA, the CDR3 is TGTGCCAGCAGCGCCGGACTAGCCGGGGAGACCCAGTACTTC.

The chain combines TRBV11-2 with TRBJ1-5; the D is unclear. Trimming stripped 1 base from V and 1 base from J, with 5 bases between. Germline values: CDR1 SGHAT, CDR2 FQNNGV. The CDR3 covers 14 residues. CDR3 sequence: CASSLVPSNQPQHF. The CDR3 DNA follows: TGTGCCAGCAGCTTAGTCCCCAGCAATCAGCCCCAGCATTTT.

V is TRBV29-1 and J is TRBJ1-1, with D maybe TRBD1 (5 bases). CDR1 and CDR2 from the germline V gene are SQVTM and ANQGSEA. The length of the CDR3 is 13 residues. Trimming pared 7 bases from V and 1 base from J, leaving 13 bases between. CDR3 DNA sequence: TGCAGCGCCGAAGTGGGGGGGAACACTGAAGCTTTCTTT. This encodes CSAEVGGNTEAFF. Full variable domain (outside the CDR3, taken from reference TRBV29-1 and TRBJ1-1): SAVISQKPSRDICQRGTSLTIQCQVDSQVTMMFWYRQQPGQSLTLIATANQGSEATYESGFVIDKFPISRPNLTFSTLTVSNMSPEDSSIYLCSAEVGGNTEAFFGQGTRLTVV.

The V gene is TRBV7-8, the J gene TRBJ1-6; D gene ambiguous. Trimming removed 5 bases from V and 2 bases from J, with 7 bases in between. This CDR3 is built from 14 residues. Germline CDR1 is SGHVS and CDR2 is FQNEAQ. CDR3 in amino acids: CASSLDPYNSPLHF. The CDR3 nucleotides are TGTGCCAGCAGCCTTGACCCCTATAATTCACCCCTCCACTTT.

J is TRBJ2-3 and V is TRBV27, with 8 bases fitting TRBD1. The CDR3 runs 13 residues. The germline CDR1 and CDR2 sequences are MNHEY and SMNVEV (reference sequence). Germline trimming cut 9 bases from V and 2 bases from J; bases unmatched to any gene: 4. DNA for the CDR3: TGTGCCAGTTGGGACAGGCTCACAGATACGCAGTATTTT. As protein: CASWDRLTDTQYF.

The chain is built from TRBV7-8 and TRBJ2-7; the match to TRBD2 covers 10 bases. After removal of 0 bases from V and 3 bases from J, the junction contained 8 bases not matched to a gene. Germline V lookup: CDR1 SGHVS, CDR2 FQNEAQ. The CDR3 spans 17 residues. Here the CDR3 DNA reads TGTGCCAGCAGCTTAGCGGGGGGACTAGCGAACCGCTACGAGCAGTACTTC. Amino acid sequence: CASSLAGGLANRYEQYF.

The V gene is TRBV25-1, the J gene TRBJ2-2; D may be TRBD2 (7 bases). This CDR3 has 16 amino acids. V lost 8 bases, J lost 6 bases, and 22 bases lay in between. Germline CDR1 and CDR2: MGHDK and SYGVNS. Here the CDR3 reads CASSHTGRERPGELFF. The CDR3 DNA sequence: TGTGCCAGCTCCCACACAGGGCGGGAGCGGCCCGGGGAGCTGTTTTTT.

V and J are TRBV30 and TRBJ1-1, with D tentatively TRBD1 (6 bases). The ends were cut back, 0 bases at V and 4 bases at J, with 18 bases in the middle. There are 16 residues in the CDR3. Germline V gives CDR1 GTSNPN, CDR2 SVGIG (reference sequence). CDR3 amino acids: CAWSVRAGQLITEAFF. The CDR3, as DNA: TGTGCCTGGAGTGTTCGCGCGGGACAACTGATCACTGAAGCTTTCTTT.

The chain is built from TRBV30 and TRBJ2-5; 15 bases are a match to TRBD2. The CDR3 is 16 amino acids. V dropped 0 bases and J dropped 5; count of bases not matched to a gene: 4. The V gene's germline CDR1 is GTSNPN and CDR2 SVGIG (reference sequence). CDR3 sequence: CAWSVGLAGGRETQYF. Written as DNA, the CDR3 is TGTGCCTGGAGTGTCGGACTAGCGGGGGGGCGGGAGACCCAGTACTTC.

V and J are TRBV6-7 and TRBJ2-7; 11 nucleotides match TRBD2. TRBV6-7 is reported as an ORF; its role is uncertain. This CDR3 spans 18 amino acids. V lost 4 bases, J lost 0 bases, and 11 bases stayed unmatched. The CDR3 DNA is TGTGCCAGCAGTTCCCTTCCGGGACTAGCGGAGGGCTCCTACGAGCAGTACTTC. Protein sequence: CASSSLPGLAEGSYEQYF.

DNA for the CDR3: TGTGCCAGCAGCCAGATACTTACAGGGCGCGAGCAGTACTTC. As protein: CASSQILTGREQYF. The chain has TRBV5-8 and TRBJ2-7, with a possible D match to TRBD1 (6 bases). Trimming took 4 bases from V and 6 from J, leaving 17 bases between them. This CDR3 region has 14 residues. CDR1 is SGHTS and CDR2 is YDEGEE in the germline V gene.